One and the same sample provided the 10 T cell receptor beta chains below, sequenced in a study of neurological immune-mediated disorders. TCRdb passed the 5' RACE reads through MiXCR, listing each CDR3 protein once. Here the sample spans approximately 82,000 distinct CDR3 sequences, 14% being singletons. The sample was PBMCs. The receptors were gathered from a woman in her fifties or sixties in good health.

This clonotype was seen repeatedly, ten times or more. The V call is TRBV6-5, the J call TRBJ1-1, with D perhaps matching TRBD1 (6 bases). The CDR3 is 14 residues long. Per germline, CDR1 MNHEY and CDR2 SVGAGI. V lost 6 bases and J lost 0, with 11 bases in between. DNA for the CDR3: TGTGCCAGCAGGGGGTGGGGGCTGAACACTGAAGCTTTCTTT. It specifies CASRGWGLNTEAFF.

This clonotype was seen ten or more times. J is TRBJ2-3 and V is TRBV28, with 14 nucleotides matching TRBD2. The V segment lost 7 bases and the J segment 3 bases; nucleotides outside the gene matches: 15. The CDR3 consists of 19 residues. Germline CDR1 MDHEN, CDR2 SYDVKM. The CDR3 here is CASIETSGRALLRTDTQYF. CDR3 in DNA: TGTGCCAGCATAGAGACTAGCGGGAGGGCCTTACTACGGACAGATACGCAGTATTTT.

The rearrangement joins TRBV27 to TRBJ1-2; tentative D call: TRBD1 (6 bases). This CDR3 contains 15 residues. V lost 2 bases to trimming and J lost 4 bases, with 14 bases between them. The V gene's germline CDR1 is MNHEY and CDR2 SMNVEV (reference sequence). The CDR3 DNA reads as TGTGCCAGCAGTTTAACAATCACAGGGACCTATGGCTACACCTTC. Translation: CASSLTITGTYGYTF.

In this sample, this clonotype turned up many times. This rearrangement joins TRBV24-1 to TRBJ2-5; 8 bases agree with TRBD2. Looked up from germline, CDR1 is KGHDR and CDR2 is SFDVKD. The CDR3 is 13 amino acids. V gave up 3 bases and J gave up 4 bases; unmatched junction bases: 0. In DNA form, the CDR3 reads TGTGCCACCAGTGATCGGGGGGGAGAGACCCAGTACTTC. Its translation: CATSDRGGETQYF.

This clonotype was counted many times. The J gene is TRBJ2-7, the V gene TRBV6-5; D is possibly TRBD1 (6 bases). Germline CDR1 reads MNHEY; CDR2 reads SVGAGI. The CDR3 extends over 15 amino acids. The V end lost 6 bases, the J end lost 9 bases, and 24 bases lay between the germline ends. CDR3 bases: TGTGCCAGCAGCCCGACAGGAATAAGTTTCCCGAGGCAGTACTTC. This encodes CASSPTGISFPRQYF.

The table lists this clonotype with many counts. The gene calls are TRBV7-9 and TRBJ2-5; the D is unclear. The germline CDR1 and CDR2 sequences are SEHNR and FQNEAQ (reference sequence). Trimming stripped 3 bases from V and 1 base from J, with 9 bases between. This CDR3 comprises 14 residues. CDR3 coding DNA: TGTGCCAGCAGCTTGTTCGGCAGCCAAGAGACCCAGTACTTC. Its protein product is CASSLFGSQETQYF.

Ten or more counts support this clonotype. V usage is TRBV6-5 and J usage is TRBJ1-2; TRBD1 might be the D (6 bases). Trimming pared 5 bases from V and 8 bases from J, leaving 12 bases between. Germline lookup yields CDR1 MNHEY and CDR2 SVGAGI. This CDR3 has 12 residues. The CDR3 here is CASSPQGEGYTF. DNA of the CDR3: TGTGCCAGCAGTCCACAGGGAGAGGGCTACACCTTC.

This clonotype has a count of ten or more. The chain has TRBV28 and TRBJ1-2; D is perhaps TRBD1 (5 bases). V was clipped by 5 bases and J by 7 bases, with 17 bases between them. In germline, CDR1 is MDHEN, CDR2 SYDVKM. This CDR3 region has 14 residues. CDR3 bases: TGTGCCAGCAGTCTCGAGCGCCGGGGGAGTGGCTACACCTTC. Encoded protein: CASSLERRGSGYTF.

This chain links TRBV7-9 with TRBJ2-4; D is perhaps TRBD1 (6 bases). This CDR3 spans 13 amino acids. V lost 8 bases, J lost 6 bases, and 14 bases lay in between. CDR1 is SEHNR, CDR2 FQNEAQ, per germline (reference sequence). CDR3 region: CASATGQGNIQYF. The CDR3, as DNA: TGTGCCAGCGCCACAGGGCAGGGAAACATTCAGTACTTC.

This clonotype showed up many times. As DNA, the CDR3 is TGCGCCAGCAGCTTGGGCAGGACAAACTATGGCTACACCTTC. It codes for CASSLGRTNYGYTF. V usage is TRBV5-1 and J usage is TRBJ1-2, with D possibly TRBD1 on 5 matching bases. V was clipped by 0 bases and J by 2 bases, with 8 bases between them. CDR1 and CDR2 (germline): SGHRS, YFSETQ. This CDR3 is 14 amino acids long.